These 15 T cell receptor beta chains share one sample of origin, sequenced in a study of beta chain features in type 1 diabetes. General study points: Shortening of TCRB CDR3s, moderate but significant, appeared in all four CD4+ subsets of Type 1 diabetes patients.

These receptors are not linked to any known antigen. Since all of the isolated RNA was reverse transcribed, expressed TCRB transcripts were what got sequenced. Here immunoSEQ multiplex PCR was the method, and the copy in TCRdb shows in-frame clones only, minus some. The sample carries about 240,000 clones, more than 11% recorded once. Sequencing was performed on naive CD4+ T cells from blood. All receptors derive from a man aged 25 to 40 with type 1 diabetes.

This clone was seen a few times. The chain combines TRBV6-1 with TRBJ2-7; unclear D gene. The germline V and J ends were trimmed by 7 bases and 9 bases, with 16 bases remaining between them. This CDR3 has 12 amino acids. Per germline, CDR1 MNHNS and CDR2 SASEGT. Here the CDR3 DNA reads TGTGCCAGCATCCCTTTAGGCGGCGGGCAGTACTTC. Translated, it gives CASIPLGGGQYF.

This clone was counted between two and nine times. The V gene is TRBV29-1, the J gene TRBJ2-3; D remains ambiguous. Germline-derived CDR1 and CDR2 are SQVTM and ANQGSEA. The V end lost 7 bases, the J end lost 2 bases, and 19 bases lay between the germline ends. The CDR3 is made up of 15 amino acids. The chain's CDR3 is CSAIQYSLATDTQYF. As DNA, the CDR3 is TGCAGCGCCATCCAGTACAGCCTTGCCACAGATACGCAGTATTTT.

This clone has more than one count but fewer than ten. V and J are TRBV15 and TRBJ2-5; perhaps TRBD2 as D (6 bases). This CDR3 has 15 amino acids. The ends were cut back, 0 bases at V and 2 bases at J, with 10 bases in the middle. Per the germline V gene, CDR1 is LNHNV and CDR2 is YYDKDF (reference sequence). The CDR3 DNA reads TGTGCCACCAGCAGAGATCCCGGGGGACAAGAGACCCAGTACTTC. This sequence encodes CATSRDPGGQETQYF.

CDR3 sequence (DNA): TGCGCCAGCAGCCCGACCGGGACTAGCGGGCTAGAGACCCAGTACTTC. It codes for CASSPTGTSGLETQYF. V and J are TRBV5-1 and TRBJ2-5, with 12 bases matching TRBD2. Germline V gene sequence: CDR1 SGHRS, CDR2 YFSETQ. The junction had 8 bases not matched to a gene; V was cut back by 4 bases and J by 4 bases. This CDR3 is 16 amino acids long.

The V gene is TRBV5-6, the J gene TRBJ2-5; D is uncertain. Germline V gives CDR1 SGHDT, CDR2 YYEEEE. CDR3 size: 13 residues. V lost 4 bases and J 0 bases, leaving 7 bases between the germline ends. In DNA form, the CDR3 reads TGTGCCAGCAGCGCCCACAACCAAGAGACCCAGTACTTC. It encodes CASSAHNQETQYF.

This clone appeared a few times. The rearrangement links TRBV4-2 to TRBJ1-1, with TRBD1 identical over 10 bases. The CDR3 has 14 residues. Per the germline V gene, CDR1 is LGHNA and CDR2 is YNFKEQ. Trimming took 0 bases from V and 10 from J; bases not matched to a gene: 5. Here the CDR3 DNA reads TGTGCCAGCAGCCAAGAAGGACAGGGGGACCGAGCTTTCTTT. Translating gives CASSQEGQGDRAFF.

Only a few counts were recorded for this clone. This chain connects TRBV13 to TRBJ2-7; 8 bases agree with TRBD1. After removal of 4 bases from V and 2 bases from J, the junction contained 10 bases not matched to a gene. Germline CDR1 reads PRHDT; CDR2 reads FYEKMQ (reference sequence). This CDR3 has 16 amino acids. CDR3: CASSSRRTGKPYEQYF. CDR3 DNA sequence: TGTGCCAGCAGCTCACGACGGACAGGGAAACCCTACGAGCAGTACTTC.

The V call is TRBV5-1, the J call TRBJ1-2; the D is unclear. V was shortened by 4 bases and J by 4 bases, with 17 bases between the two germline ends. The CDR3 length is 15 residues. CDR1 is SGHRS and CDR2 is YFSETQ in the germline V gene. The CDR3 DNA sequence: TGCGCCAGCAGCATCAATTCCCCAGGATCCTATGGCTACACCTTC. This encodes CASSINSPGSYGYTF.

This chain joins TRBV7-9 and TRBJ2-5; 12 bases are a match to TRBD1. The CDR3 sequence is 16 residues long. CDR1 and CDR2 (germline): SEHNR, FQNEAQ (reference sequence). V lost 5 bases, J lost 4 bases, and 8 bases stayed unmatched. The CDR3 loop is CASSPWGQGARETQYF. The CDR3 DNA reads as TGTGCCAGCAGCCCATGGGGACAGGGGGCTAGAGAGACCCAGTACTTC.

The genes are TRBV30 and TRBJ2-1; D gene ambiguous. Germline V gene lookup returns CDR1 GTSNPN and CDR2 SVGIG (reference sequence). Trimming removed 3 bases at V and 0 bases at J, with 9 bases between. The CDR3 contains 14 residues. CDR3 nucleotides: TGTGCCTGGAGAGACTGGAGCTCCTACAATGAGCAGTTCTTC. Translated: CAWRDWSSYNEQFF. Variable domain in full (rest from reference TRBV30 and TRBJ2-1): SQTIHQWPATLVQPVGSPLSLECTVEGTSNPNLYWYRQAAGRGLQLLFYSVGIGQISSEVPQNLSASRPQDRQFILSSKKLLLSDSGFYLCAWRDWSSYNEQFFGPGTRLTVL.

The chain joins TRBV7-6 to TRBJ1-2, with unresolved D. V lost 3 bases, J lost 3 bases, and 8 bases lay in between. From germline, CDR1 is SGHVS and CDR2 FNYEAQ. This CDR3 has 13 amino acids. CDR3 DNA: TGTGCCAGCAGCTTTGGGAGCTACTATGGCTACACCTTC. Protein sequence: CASSFGSYYGYTF.

This clone was recorded a few times. V gene TRBV7-6 combines with J gene TRBJ1-6, with TRBD1 as a possible D gene (5 bases). Trimming took 2 bases from V and 0 from J, leaving 20 bases between them. This CDR3 region has 20 residues. The germline V gene has CDR1 SGHVS and CDR2 FNYEAQ. The DNA for the CDR3 is TGTGCCAGCAGCTTAATTGGGAAGGGGCCTCCGAGCTCCTATAATTCACCCCTCCACTTT. As protein: CASSLIGKGPPSSYNSPLHF.

This clone came up a few times. J is TRBJ1-1 and V is TRBV29-1; tentative D call: TRBD1 (5 bases). From germline, CDR1 is SQVTM and CDR2 ANQGSEA. This CDR3 is 14 amino acids long. V dropped 6 bases and J dropped 3 bases, with 17 bases sitting between them. CDR3 in DNA: TGCAGCGTCCCTGGACACAGGAGGGACACTGAAGCTTTCTTT. This translates into CSVPGHRRDTEAFF.

This clone was detected a few times. The V gene is TRBV11-2, the J gene TRBJ2-7, with 12 bases lining up with TRBD2. The V segment lost 1 base and the J segment 3 bases; nucleotides outside the gene matches: 4. The CDR3 is 16 residues long. Germline CDR1 is SGHAT and CDR2 is FQNNGV. The CDR3 spells CASSLAGTSGFYEQYF. For the CDR3, the DNA is TGTGCCAGCAGCTTAGCCGGGACTAGCGGGTTCTACGAGCAGTACTTC.

This clone has more than one count but fewer than ten. The gene calls are TRBV29-1 and TRBJ2-5; TRBD1 agrees at 7 bases. The germline V gene encodes CDR1 SQVTM and CDR2 ANQGSEA. V trimming: 3 bases; J trimming: 4 bases; junction bases outside the gene matches: 5. There are 13 residues in the CDR3. The CDR3 DNA is TGCAGCGTTGATGTGACAGGGTTAGAGACCCAGTACTTC. It yields the protein CSVDVTGLETQYF.